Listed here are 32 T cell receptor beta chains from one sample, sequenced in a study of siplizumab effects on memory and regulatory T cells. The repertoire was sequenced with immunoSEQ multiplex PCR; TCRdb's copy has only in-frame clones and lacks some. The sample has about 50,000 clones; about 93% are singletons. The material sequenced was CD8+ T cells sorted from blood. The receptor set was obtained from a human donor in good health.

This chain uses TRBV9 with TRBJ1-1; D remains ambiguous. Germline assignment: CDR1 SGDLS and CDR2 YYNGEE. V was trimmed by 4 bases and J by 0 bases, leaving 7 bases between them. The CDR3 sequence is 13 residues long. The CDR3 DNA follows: TGTGCCAGCAGCCAAGACCTGAACACTGAAGCTTTCTTT. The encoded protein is CASSQDLNTEAFF.

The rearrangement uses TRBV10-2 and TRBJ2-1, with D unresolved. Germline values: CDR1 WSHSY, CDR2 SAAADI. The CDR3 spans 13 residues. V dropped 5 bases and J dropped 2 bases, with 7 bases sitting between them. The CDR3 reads CASSSTAYNEQFF. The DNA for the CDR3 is TGCGCCAGCAGTTCTACAGCCTACAATGAGCAGTTCTTC.

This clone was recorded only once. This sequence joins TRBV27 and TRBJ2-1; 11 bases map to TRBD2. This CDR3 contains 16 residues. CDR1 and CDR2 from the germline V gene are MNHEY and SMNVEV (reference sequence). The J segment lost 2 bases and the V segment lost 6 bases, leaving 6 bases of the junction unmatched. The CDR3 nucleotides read TGTGCCAGCAGCCTAATAGCGGGAGGGCCCTACAATGAGCAGTTCTTC. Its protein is CASSLIAGGPYNEQFF.

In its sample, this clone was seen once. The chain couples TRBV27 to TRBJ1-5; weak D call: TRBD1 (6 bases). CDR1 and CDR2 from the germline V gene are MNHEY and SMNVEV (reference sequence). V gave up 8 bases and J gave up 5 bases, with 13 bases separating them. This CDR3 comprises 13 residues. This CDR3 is CASGPGGHQPQHF. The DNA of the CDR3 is TGTGCCAGCGGCCCCGGGGGGCATCAGCCCCAGCATTTT.

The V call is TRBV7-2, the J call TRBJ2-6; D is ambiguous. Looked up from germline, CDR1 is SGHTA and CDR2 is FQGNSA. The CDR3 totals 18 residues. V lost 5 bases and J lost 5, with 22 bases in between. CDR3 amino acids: CASSISRRRQSRANVLTF. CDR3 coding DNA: TGTGCCAGCAGCATATCAAGGAGACGACAAAGTCGGGCCAACGTCCTGACTTTC.

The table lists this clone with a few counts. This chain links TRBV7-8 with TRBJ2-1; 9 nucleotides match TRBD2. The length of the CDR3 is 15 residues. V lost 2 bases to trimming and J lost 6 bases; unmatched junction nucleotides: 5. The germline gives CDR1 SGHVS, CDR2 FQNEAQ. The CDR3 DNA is TGTGCCAGCAGCTTATTAGCGGGAGTCGGCAATGAGCAGTTCTTC. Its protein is CASSLLAGVGNEQFF. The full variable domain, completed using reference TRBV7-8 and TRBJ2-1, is GAGVSQSPRYKVAKRGQDVALRCDPISGHVSLFWYQQALGQGPEFLTYFQNEAQLDKSGLPSDRFFAERPEGSVSTLKIQRTQQEDSAVYLCASSLLAGVGNEQFFGPGTRLTVL.

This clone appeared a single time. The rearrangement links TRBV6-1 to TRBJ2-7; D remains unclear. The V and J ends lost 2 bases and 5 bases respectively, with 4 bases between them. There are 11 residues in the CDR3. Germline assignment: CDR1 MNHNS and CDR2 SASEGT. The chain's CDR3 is CASSEPNEQYF. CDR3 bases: TGTGCCAGCAGTGAACCCAACGAGCAGTACTTC.

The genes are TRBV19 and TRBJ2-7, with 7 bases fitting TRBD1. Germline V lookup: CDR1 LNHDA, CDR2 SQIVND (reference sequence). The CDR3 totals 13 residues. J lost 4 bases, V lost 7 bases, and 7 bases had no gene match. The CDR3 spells CASTGTDPYEQYF. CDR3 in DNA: TGTGCCAGTACGGGGACAGATCCTTACGAGCAGTACTTC.

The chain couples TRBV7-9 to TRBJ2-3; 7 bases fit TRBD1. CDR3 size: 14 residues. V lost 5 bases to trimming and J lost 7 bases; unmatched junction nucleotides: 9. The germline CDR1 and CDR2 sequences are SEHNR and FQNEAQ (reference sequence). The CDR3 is CASSPTGPSHTQYF. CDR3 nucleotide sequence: TGTGCCAGCAGCCCGACAGGGCCGTCGCATACGCAGTATTTT.

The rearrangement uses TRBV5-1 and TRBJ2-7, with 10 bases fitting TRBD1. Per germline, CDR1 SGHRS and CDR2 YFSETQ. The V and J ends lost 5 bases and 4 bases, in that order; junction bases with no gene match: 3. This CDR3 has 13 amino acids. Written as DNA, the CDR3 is TGCGCCAGCAGGAAGGGACAGGGGTACGAGCAGTACTTC. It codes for CASRKGQGYEQYF.

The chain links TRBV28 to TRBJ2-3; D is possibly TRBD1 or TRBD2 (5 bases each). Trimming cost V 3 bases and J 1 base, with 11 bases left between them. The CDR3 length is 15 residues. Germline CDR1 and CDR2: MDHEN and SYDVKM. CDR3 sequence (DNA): TGTGCCAGCAGTTTCGAGGGGCTGGGCACAGATACGCAGTATTTT. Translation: CASSFEGLGTDTQYF. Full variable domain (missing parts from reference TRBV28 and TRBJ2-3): DVKVTQSSRYLVKRTGEKVFLECVQDMDHENMFWYRQDPGLGLRLIYFSYDVKMKEKGDIPEGYSVSREKKERFSLILESASTNQTSMYLCASSFEGLGTDTQYFGPGTRLTVL.

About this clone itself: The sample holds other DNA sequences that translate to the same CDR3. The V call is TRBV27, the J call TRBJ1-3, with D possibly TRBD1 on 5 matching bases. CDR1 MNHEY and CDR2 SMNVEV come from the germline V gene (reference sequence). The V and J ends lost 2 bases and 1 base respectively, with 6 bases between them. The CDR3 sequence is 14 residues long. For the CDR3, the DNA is TGTGCCAGCAGTTTAGGGGGGTCTGGAAACACCATATATTTT. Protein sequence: CASSLGGSGNTIYF.

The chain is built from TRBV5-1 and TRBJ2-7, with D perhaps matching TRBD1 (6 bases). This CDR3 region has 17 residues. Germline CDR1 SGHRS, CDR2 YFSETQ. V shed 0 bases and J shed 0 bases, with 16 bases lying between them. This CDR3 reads CASSLASWDNSSYEQYF. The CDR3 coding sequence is TGCGCCAGCAGCTTGGCGTCATGGGACAACAGCTCCTACGAGCAGTACTTC.

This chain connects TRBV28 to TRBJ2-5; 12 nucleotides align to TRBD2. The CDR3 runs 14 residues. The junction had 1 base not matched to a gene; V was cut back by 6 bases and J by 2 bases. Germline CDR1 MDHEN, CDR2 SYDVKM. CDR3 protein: CASSGLAGQETQYF. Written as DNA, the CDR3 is TGTGCCAGCAGCGGACTAGCGGGGCAAGAGACCCAGTACTTC.

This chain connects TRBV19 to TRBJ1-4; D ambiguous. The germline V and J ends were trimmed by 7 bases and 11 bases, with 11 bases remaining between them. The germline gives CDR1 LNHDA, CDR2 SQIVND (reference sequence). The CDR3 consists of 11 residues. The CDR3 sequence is CASTMGWKLFF. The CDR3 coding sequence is TGTGCCAGTACCATGGGGTGGAAACTGTTTTTT.

The CDR3 DNA follows: TGTGCCAATGCCCGACGGAACACTGAAGCTTTCTTT. It encodes CANARRNTEAFF. V usage is TRBV5-8 and J usage is TRBJ1-1; no firm D call. This CDR3 is 12 amino acids long. The V and J ends lost 9 bases and 1 base respectively, with 10 bases between them. Germline loops: CDR1 SGHTS, CDR2 YDEGEE.

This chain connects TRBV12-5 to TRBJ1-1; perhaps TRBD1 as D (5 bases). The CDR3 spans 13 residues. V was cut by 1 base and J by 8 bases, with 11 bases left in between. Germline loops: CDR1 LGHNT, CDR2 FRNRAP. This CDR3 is CASGLGTSGEAFF. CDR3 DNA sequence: TGTGCTAGTGGTTTGGGGACAAGCGGCGAAGCTTTCTTT.

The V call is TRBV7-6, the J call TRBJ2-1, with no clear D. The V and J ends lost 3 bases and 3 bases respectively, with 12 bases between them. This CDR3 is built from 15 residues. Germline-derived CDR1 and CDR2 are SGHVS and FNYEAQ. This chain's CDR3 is CASSLVLVDYNEQFF. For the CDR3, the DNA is TGTGCCAGCAGCTTGGTATTGGTCGACTACAATGAGCAGTTCTTC.

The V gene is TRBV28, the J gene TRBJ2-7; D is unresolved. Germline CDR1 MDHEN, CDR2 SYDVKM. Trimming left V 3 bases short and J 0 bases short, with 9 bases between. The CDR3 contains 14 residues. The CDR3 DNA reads TGTGCCAGCAGTTTTCGTTGGACCTCCTACGAGCAGTACTTC. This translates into CASSFRWTSYEQYF.

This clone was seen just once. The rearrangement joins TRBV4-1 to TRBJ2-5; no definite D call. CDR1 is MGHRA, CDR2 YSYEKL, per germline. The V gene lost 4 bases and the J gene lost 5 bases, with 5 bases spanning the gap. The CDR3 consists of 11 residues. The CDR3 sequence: CASSPGETQYF. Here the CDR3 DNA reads TGCGCCAGCAGCCCTGGGGAGACCCAGTACTTC.

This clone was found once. CDR3 residues: CASSLSGSPYEQYF. The DNA for the CDR3 is TGTGCCAGCAGTTTAAGCGGGAGTCCCTACGAGCAGTACTTC. This chain joins TRBV27 and TRBJ2-7, with 8 bases matching TRBD2. The CDR3 length is 14 residues. V lost 2 bases, J lost 2 bases, and 2 bases stayed unmatched. Germline loops: CDR1 MNHEY, CDR2 SMNVEV (reference sequence).

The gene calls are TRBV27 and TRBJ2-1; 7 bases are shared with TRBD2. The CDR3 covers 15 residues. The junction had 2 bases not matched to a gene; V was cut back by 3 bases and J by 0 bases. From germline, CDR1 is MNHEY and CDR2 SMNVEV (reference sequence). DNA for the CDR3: TGTGCCAGCAGTTTTGCGGGGGACTCCTACAATGAGCAGTTCTTC. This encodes CASSFAGDSYNEQFF.

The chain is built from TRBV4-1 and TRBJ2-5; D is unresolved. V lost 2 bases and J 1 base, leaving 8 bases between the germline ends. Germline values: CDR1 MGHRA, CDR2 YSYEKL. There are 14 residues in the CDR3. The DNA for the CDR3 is TGCGCCAGCAGCCAACAGGTGGGCCAAGAGACCCAGTACTTC. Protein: CASSQQVGQETQYF.

CDR3 DNA sequence: TGTGCCAGCAGTTTATCTCCCTACTACGAGCAGTACTTC. The encoded protein is CASSLSPYYEQYF. The rearrangement uses TRBV27 and TRBJ2-7; D ambiguous. Trimming shortened V by 0 bases and J by 3 bases, and 6 bases separated the two germline ends. CDR1 and CDR2 from the germline V gene are MNHEY and SMNVEV (reference sequence). CDR3 size: 13 residues.

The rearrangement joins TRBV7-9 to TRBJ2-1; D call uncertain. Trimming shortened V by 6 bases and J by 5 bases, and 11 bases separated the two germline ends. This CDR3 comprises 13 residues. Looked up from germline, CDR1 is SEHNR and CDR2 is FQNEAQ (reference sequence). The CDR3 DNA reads TGTGCCAGCAGTTTCGTTTCCGACAATGAGCAGTTCTTC. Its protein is CASSFVSDNEQFF.

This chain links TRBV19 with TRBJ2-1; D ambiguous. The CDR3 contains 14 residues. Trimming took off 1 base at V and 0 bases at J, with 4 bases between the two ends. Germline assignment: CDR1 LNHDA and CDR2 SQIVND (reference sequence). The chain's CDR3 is CASSIGGSYNEQFF. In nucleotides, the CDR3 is TGTGCCAGTAGTATAGGGGGCTCCTACAATGAGCAGTTCTTC. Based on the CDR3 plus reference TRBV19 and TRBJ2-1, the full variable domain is DGGITQSPKYLFRKEGQNVTLSCEQNLNHDAMYWYRQDPGQGLRLIYYSQIVNDFQKGDIAEGYSVSREKKESFPLTVTSAQKNPTAFYLCASSIGGSYNEQFFGPGTRLTVL.

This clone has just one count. The CDR3 loop reads CASSGQTGEAFF. CDR3 DNA: TGTGCCAGCAGCGGGCAGACTGGTGAAGCTTTCTTT. The chain combines TRBV5-4 with TRBJ1-1; D unresolved. Germline CDR1 and CDR2: SGHNT and YYREEE (reference sequence). The CDR3 has 12 amino acids. Trimming took 4 bases from V and 7 from J, leaving 11 bases between them.

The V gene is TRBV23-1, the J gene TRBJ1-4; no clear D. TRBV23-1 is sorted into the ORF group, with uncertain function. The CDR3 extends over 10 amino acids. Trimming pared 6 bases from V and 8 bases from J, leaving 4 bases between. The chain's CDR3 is CASSTEKLFF. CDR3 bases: TGCGCCAGCAGCACAGAAAAACTGTTTTTT.

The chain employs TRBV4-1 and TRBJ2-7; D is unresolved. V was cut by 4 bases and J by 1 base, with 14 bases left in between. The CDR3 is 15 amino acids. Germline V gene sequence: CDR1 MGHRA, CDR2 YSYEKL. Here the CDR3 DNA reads TGCGCCAGCAGCCGCAGCGATGCTATTTCCTACGAGCAGTACTTC. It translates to CASSRSDAISYEQYF.

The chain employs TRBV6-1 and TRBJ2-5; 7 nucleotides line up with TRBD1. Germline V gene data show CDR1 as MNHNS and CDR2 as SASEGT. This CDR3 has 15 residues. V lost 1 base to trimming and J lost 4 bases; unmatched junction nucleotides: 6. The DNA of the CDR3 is TGTGCCAGCAGTGAAGGGGGAACAGGGGCAGAGACCCAGTACTTC. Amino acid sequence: CASSEGGTGAETQYF.

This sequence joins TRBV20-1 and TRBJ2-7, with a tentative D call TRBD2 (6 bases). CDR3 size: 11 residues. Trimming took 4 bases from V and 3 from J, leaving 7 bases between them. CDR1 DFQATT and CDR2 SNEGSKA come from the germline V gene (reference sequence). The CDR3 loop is CSAKGGYEQYF. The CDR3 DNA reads TGCAGTGCTAAGGGAGGCTACGAGCAGTACTTC.

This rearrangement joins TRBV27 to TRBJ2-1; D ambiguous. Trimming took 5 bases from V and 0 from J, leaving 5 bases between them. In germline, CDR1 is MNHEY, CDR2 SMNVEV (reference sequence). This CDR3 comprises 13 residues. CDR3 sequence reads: CASSLYSYNEQFF. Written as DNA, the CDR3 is TGTGCCAGCAGTCTATACTCCTACAATGAGCAGTTCTTC.